The clone carrying this T cell receptor (beta chain) was seen a single time. This specimen comes from a study of OX40 agonist ivuxolimab in advanced cancers. Study details: Patients received ivuxolimab, an intravenous treatment, every 2 weeks at 0.01 to 10 mg/kg. Having had anti-PD-1, anti-PD-L1 or anti-CTLA-4 therapy before was allowed, and roughly 39% had some.

Libraries were prepared by immunoSEQ multiplex PCR; TCRdb keeps only in-frame clonotypes and omits some of them. The sample yields fewer than 75,000 clones, 80% to 90% seen once. Germline V lookup: CDR1 MNHEY, CDR2 SVGAGI. V lost 4 bases and J 4 bases, leaving 11 bases between the germline ends. The CDR3 runs to 14 residues. The specimen comprised CD4+ or CD8+ T cells sorted from blood, sampled in a trial of the OX40 agonist ivuxolimab. The genes are TRBV6-5 and TRBJ1-3; D is ambiguous. The TCR sequence derives from an adult with an advanced solid tumor such as melanoma, head and neck, liver or kidney cancer. Written as DNA, the CDR3 is TGTGCCAGCAGTTCCCCTAACTCGGGAAACACCATATATTTT. Encoded protein: CASSSPNSGNTIYF.